This TCR beta chain was identified in a study of shared clonotypes between healthy human individuals. Naivety among CD8 cells was defined by CD45RO negativity and positive CCR7 selection, thereby excluding terminally differentiated effector memory CD45RA+ cells. The repertoire was sequenced with immunoSEQ multiplex PCR; TCRdb's copy has only in-frame clones and lacks some. The sample has around 650,000 clones; 95% to 97% are singletons. A word on this clone: This sample includes further DNA sequences coding for the same CDR3.

This CDR3 region has 12 residues. V was clipped by 7 bases and J by 2 bases, with 12 bases between them. Germline CDR1 is SQVTM and CDR2 is ANQGSEA. The chain employs TRBV29-1 and TRBJ2-7; tentative D call: TRBD1 (6 bases). The source of this sequence is a woman aged 25 to 39 in good health. The specimen sequenced was naive CD8+ T cells sorted from blood. CDR3 residues: CSAGTSPYEQYF. CDR3 bases: TGCAGCGCAGGGACATCTCCCTACGAGCAGTACTTC.